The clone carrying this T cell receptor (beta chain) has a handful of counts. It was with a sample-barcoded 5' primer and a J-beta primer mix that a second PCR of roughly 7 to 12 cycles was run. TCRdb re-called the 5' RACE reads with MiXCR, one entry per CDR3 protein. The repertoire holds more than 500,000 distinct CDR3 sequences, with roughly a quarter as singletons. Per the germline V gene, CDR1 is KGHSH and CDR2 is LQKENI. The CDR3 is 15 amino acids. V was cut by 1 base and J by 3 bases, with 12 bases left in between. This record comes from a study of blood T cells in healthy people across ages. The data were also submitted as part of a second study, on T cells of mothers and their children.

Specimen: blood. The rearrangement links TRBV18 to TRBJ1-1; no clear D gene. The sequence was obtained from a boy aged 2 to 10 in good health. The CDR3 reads CASSPLGRGDTEAFF. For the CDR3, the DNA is TGTGCCAGCTCACCACTAGGGCGCGGGGACACTGAAGCTTTCTTT.